The next 32 T cell receptor beta chains were all read from a single sample in a study of CD8 T cells in Susac syndrome. An input of about 0.5 to 1 ug of RNA was subjected to reverse transcription using random hexamers. From the immunoSEQ multiplex PCR reads, TCRdb called clonotypes with MiXCR, one entry per CDR3 protein. The table lists 50,000 to 60,000 distinct CDR3 sequences, around nine tenths of them singletons, with 0.15% to 0.25% in the top ten. The sequencing sample was made of CD8+ T cells from PBMCs. These receptors all stem from a human donor in good health.

In the case of this clonotype: A junction end diverges from the germline sequence, so it may reflect a read error. This chain links TRBV2 with TRBJ2-2, with 7 bases matching TRBD2. Germline CDR1 and CDR2: SNHLY and FYNNEI. This CDR3 has 17 residues. The CDR3: CASSEAGPNANTGELFF. The CDR3 coding sequence is TGTGCCAGCAGCGAAGCGGGACCGAACGCGAACACCGGGGAGCTGTTTTTT.

This chain uses TRBV5-8 with TRBJ1-6, with D hard to call. The CDR3 consists of 14 residues. Trimming removed 4 bases from V and 7 bases from J, with 12 bases in between. Germline V gives CDR1 SGHTS, CDR2 YDEGEE. CDR3 DNA sequence: TGTGCCAGCAGCCCCCTAGTGAGGAATTCACCCCTCCACTTT. This encodes CASSPLVRNSPLHF. The whole variable domain, filled in from reference TRBV5-8 and TRBJ1-6, reads EAGVTQSPTHLIKTRGQQATLRCSPISGHTSVYWYQQALGLGLQFLLWYDEGEERNRGNFPPRFSGRQFPNYSSELNVNALELEDSALYLCASSPLVRNSPLHFGNGTRLTVT.

The genes are TRBV5-1 and TRBJ1-1; D perhaps matches TRBD1 (5 bases). This CDR3 has 14 residues. The germline V gene has CDR1 SGHRS and CDR2 YFSETQ. Trimming pared 4 bases from V and 2 bases from J, leaving 12 bases between. The CDR3 protein is CASSIGAQNTEAFF. CDR3 DNA: TGCGCCAGCAGCATCGGGGCCCAAAACACTGAAGCTTTCTTT.

V gene TRBV7-9 combines with J gene TRBJ2-7; 7 nucleotides line up with TRBD1. Germline V gene lookup returns CDR1 SEHNR and CDR2 FQNEAQ (reference sequence). Germline trimming cut 2 bases from V and 1 base from J; bases unmatched to any gene: 5. The CDR3 is made up of 15 amino acids. The CDR3 nucleotides are TGTGCCAGCAGCTTATTCCAGGGGGTATCCTACGAGCAGTACTTC. Translation: CASSLFQGVSYEQYF.

The V and J genes are TRBV6-6 and TRBJ1-1, with a possible D match to TRBD1 (5 bases). The germline CDR1 and CDR2 sequences are MNHNY and SVGAGI (reference sequence). V was cut by 5 bases and J by 0 bases, with 13 bases left in between. The CDR3 is 15 amino acids. CDR3 nucleotides: TGTGCCAGCAGTCTTACGGGGGGGATGAACACTGAAGCTTTCTTT. As protein: CASSLTGGMNTEAFF.

This chain joins TRBV19 and TRBJ2-1; D may be TRBD1 or TRBD2 (6 bases each). With 5 bases removed from V and 6 bases from J, the gap between germline ends came to 14 bases. The CDR3 is made up of 14 amino acids. The germline V gene has CDR1 LNHDA and CDR2 SQIVND (reference sequence). As DNA, the CDR3 is TGTGCCAGTAGTTTTAGACTAGGGGGCAATGAGCAGTTCTTC. This sequence encodes CASSFRLGGNEQFF.

The chain employs TRBV6-6 and TRBJ2-1; 7 nucleotides agree with TRBD2. The junction had 9 bases not matched to a gene; V was cut back by 2 bases and J by 8 bases. The V gene's germline CDR1 is MNHNY and CDR2 SVGAGI (reference sequence). CDR3 length equals 15 residues. The CDR3 reads CASSYRTGGSDEQFF. CDR3 nucleotides: TGTGCCAGCAGTTACAGAACGGGGGGTTCCGATGAGCAGTTCTTC.

The genes are TRBV7-3 and TRBJ2-3; no definite D call. This CDR3 region has 16 residues. V lost 5 bases and J lost 1, with 16 bases in between. Per the germline V gene, CDR1 is SGHTA and CDR2 is FQGTGA. The CDR3 region is CASSLDPSTRTDTQYF. CDR3 nucleotide sequence: TGTGCCAGCAGCCTTGACCCCAGCACGCGCACAGATACGCAGTATTTT. Based on the CDR3 plus reference TRBV7-3 and TRBJ2-3, the full variable domain is GAGVSQTPSNKVTEKGKYVELRCDPISGHTALYWYRQSLGQGPEFLIYFQGTGAADDSGLPNDRFFAVRPEGSVSTLKIQRTERGDSAVYLCASSLDPSTRTDTQYFGPGTRLTVL.

This chain links TRBV4-1 with TRBJ1-2; D uncertain. Germline CDR1 MGHRA, CDR2 YSYEKL. Trimming cost V 4 bases and J 5 bases, with 20 bases left between them. The CDR3 runs 16 residues. The CDR3 sequence is CASSRLRTARAYGYTF. CDR3 nucleotide sequence: TGCGCCAGCAGCCGGCTCAGAACGGCCCGGGCTTATGGCTACACCTTC.

The chain carries TRBV7-9 and TRBJ1-6; D unresolved. Germline CDR1 SEHNR, CDR2 FQNEAQ (reference sequence). V lost 3 bases to trimming and J lost 5 bases, with 5 bases between them. The CDR3 is made up of 13 amino acids. The CDR3 loop reads CASSFEDNSPLHF. The CDR3 DNA reads TGTGCCAGCAGCTTCGAGGATAATTCACCCCTCCACTTT.

The chain uses TRBV28 and TRBJ2-7, with TRBD2 as a possible D gene (5 bases). Germline V gene data show CDR1 as MDHEN and CDR2 as SYDVKM. Trimming left V 7 bases short and J 0 bases short, with 16 bases between. The CDR3 runs to 15 residues. CDR3 DNA: TGTGCCAGCACGGAGGCCTCTCCCATCTCCTACGAGCAGTACTTC. Translation gives CASTEASPISYEQYF.

The chain combines TRBV25-1 with TRBJ2-7; TRBD1 matches at 7 bases. The CDR3 is made up of 16 amino acids. Trimming took 3 bases from V and 3 from J; bases not matched to a gene: 11. Germline CDR1 is MGHDK and CDR2 is SYGVNS. The CDR3 is CASSDQDRVVSYEQYF. CDR3 bases: TGTGCCAGCAGTGACCAAGACAGGGTAGTCAGCTACGAGCAGTACTTC.

This chain connects TRBV27 to TRBJ1-5; D not certain. This CDR3 has 14 amino acids. Deletions cut 6 bases from V and 4 bases from J, with 13 bases between. Germline V lookup: CDR1 MNHEY, CDR2 SMNVEV (reference sequence). The CDR3 sequence: CASRTGWDNQPQHF. The CDR3 DNA reads TGTGCCAGCAGGACTGGCTGGGATAATCAGCCCCAGCATTTT.

The rearrangement joins TRBV4-1 to TRBJ2-2; TRBD2 is a possible D gene (6 bases). V dropped 5 bases and J dropped 5 bases, with 12 bases sitting between them. This CDR3 comprises 14 residues. Germline values: CDR1 MGHRA, CDR2 YSYEKL. CDR3 nucleotides: TGCGCCAGCAGCTCTCCTAGCGAAACCGGGGAGCTGTTTTTT. It yields the protein CASSSPSETGELFF.

The chain combines TRBV2 with TRBJ1-3, with D hard to call. Germline CDR1 and CDR2: SNHLY and FYNNEI. The CDR3 is 16 residues long. With 4 bases removed from V and 4 bases from J, the gap between germline ends came to 17 bases. The CDR3 reads CASSAEGFNYGNTIYF. CDR3 bases: TGTGCCAGCAGTGCTGAAGGGTTTAATTACGGAAACACCATATATTTT.

V usage is TRBV10-2 and J usage is TRBJ1-2; 9 bases agree with TRBD1. The CDR3 is made up of 15 amino acids. Germline loops: CDR1 WSHSY, CDR2 SAAADI. The ends lost 5 bases at V and 5 bases at J; junction bases unmatched: 9. The CDR3 coding sequence is TGCGCCAGCAGTCCAATTCGGACAGGGGATTATGGCTACACCTTC. It translates to CASSPIRTGDYGYTF.

This clonotype was recorded only once. This rearrangement joins TRBV7-2 to TRBJ2-7; D is possibly TRBD1 or TRBD2 (5 bases each). The CDR3 length is 13 residues. Per the germline V gene, CDR1 is SGHTA and CDR2 is FQGNSA. Trimming left V 5 bases short and J 4 bases short, with 12 bases between. The CDR3 region has the DNA TGTGCCAGCAGCCCGACTGGGGGTTACGAGCAGTACTTC. Amino acid sequence: CASSPTGGYEQYF.

The V gene is TRBV11-2, the J gene TRBJ2-4; 13 bases align to TRBD2. CDR1 and CDR2 from the germline V gene are SGHAT and FQNNGV. The CDR3 is made up of 16 amino acids. The V and J ends lost 5 bases and 7 bases, in that order; junction bases with no gene match: 8. The CDR3 protein is CASSPTSGGAGNIQYF. The CDR3 nucleotides read TGTGCCAGCAGCCCTACTAGCGGGGGGGCCGGGAACATTCAGTACTTC.

The chain joins TRBV25-1 to TRBJ2-1; D is possibly TRBD2 (5 bases). CDR3 length: 14 amino acids. Germline CDR1 MGHDK, CDR2 SYGVNS. The V end was cut by 2 bases, the J end by 8 bases, with 13 bases between. CDR3 loop: CASSEGSGPDEQFF. In DNA form, the CDR3 reads TGTGCCAGCAGTGAAGGGAGTGGTCCGGATGAGCAGTTCTTC.

The genes are TRBV6-5 and TRBJ1-4; 10 bases align to TRBD1. J was trimmed by 7 bases and V by 0 bases; bases with no gene match: 5. CDR1 MNHEY and CDR2 SVGAGI come from the germline V gene. The CDR3 totals 16 residues. For the CDR3, the DNA is TGTGCCAGCAGTTACTCGACAAGGGACAGGGGTGAAAAACTGTTTTTT. Amino acids: CASSYSTRDRGEKLFF.

The J gene is TRBJ2-2, the V gene TRBV20-1; possibly TRBD2 for D (6 bases). Trimming took 3 bases from V and 0 from J, leaving 17 bases between them. CDR3 size: 17 residues. Germline lookup yields CDR1 DFQATT and CDR2 SNEGSKA (reference sequence). The CDR3 loop reads CSARGGLLGSNTGELFF. CDR3 DNA sequence: TGCAGTGCTAGGGGGGGATTACTGGGATCGAACACCGGGGAGCTGTTTTTT.

In its sample, this clonotype was seen once. V is TRBV7-2 and J is TRBJ1-5; no clear D gene. Germline CDR1 SGHTA, CDR2 FQGNSA. This CDR3 is 15 amino acids long. The V end was cut by 1 base, the J end by 7 bases, with 14 bases between. The CDR3 sequence is CASSLEVWGSQPQHF. The CDR3 DNA reads TGTGCCAGCAGCTTAGAGGTGTGGGGTTCGCAGCCCCAGCATTTT. Together with reference TRBV7-2 and TRBJ1-5, the CDR3 gives the full variable domain: GAGVSQSPSNKVTEKGKDVELRCDPISGHTALYWYRQSLGQGLEFLIYFQGNSAPDKSGLPSDRFSAERTGGSVSTLTIQRTQQEDSAVYLCASSLEVWGSQPQHFGDGTRLSIL.

The V gene is TRBV6-1, the J gene TRBJ2-3; D might be TRBD1 (6 bases). V was pared by 4 bases and J by 2 bases, with 10 bases between. The germline V gene encodes CDR1 MNHNS and CDR2 SASEGT. The CDR3 extends over 14 amino acids. CDR3 protein: CASSVGGTTDTQYF. CDR3 nucleotide sequence: TGTGCCAGCAGTGTAGGGGGTACCACAGATACGCAGTATTTT.

V and J are TRBV28 and TRBJ1-2; the match to TRBD1 covers 9 bases. This CDR3 is 15 amino acids long. CDR1 and CDR2 from the germline V gene are MDHEN and SYDVKM. Trimming took 4 bases from V and 4 from J; bases not matched to a gene: 7. The CDR3 DNA reads as TGTGCCAGCAGTTCTCGGGACAGGGCCGTCTATGGCTACACCTTC. It translates to CASSSRDRAVYGYTF.

This clonotype came up once. Here the CDR3 reads CSVGRSLEMSYGYTF. In nucleotides, the CDR3 is TGCAGCGTCGGTAGGAGTCTGGAAATGAGCTATGGCTACACCTTC. The V gene is TRBV29-1, the J gene TRBJ1-2; D not resolved. CDR1 SQVTM and CDR2 ANQGSEA come from the germline V gene. The CDR3 runs 15 residues. Trimming took 6 bases from V and 4 from J, leaving 21 bases between them. The full variable domain, with the rest looked up from reference TRBV29-1 and TRBJ1-2, is SAVISQKPSRDICQRGTSLTIQCQVDSQVTMMFWYRQQPGQSLTLIATANQGSEATYESGFVIDKFPISRPNLTFSTLTVSNMSPEDSSIYLCSVGRSLEMSYGYTFGSGTRLTVV.

The sample holds one count of this clonotype. The CDR3, as DNA: TGCAGCGTTGGATCATCGGACACAGATACGCAGTATTTT. Translation: CSVGSSDTDTQYF. The rearrangement links TRBV29-1 to TRBJ2-3; D remains ambiguous. The CDR3 totals 13 residues. In germline, CDR1 is SQVTM, CDR2 ANQGSEA. Trimming removed 4 bases at V and 2 bases at J, with 10 bases between.

This clonotype occurred once. The chain has TRBV30 and TRBJ1-1, with D possibly matching TRBD1 (6 bases). CDR1 and CDR2 from the germline V gene are GTSNPN and SVGIG (reference sequence). V was pared by 3 bases and J by 0 bases, with 8 bases between. The CDR3 totals 13 residues. The CDR3, as DNA: TGTGCCTGGAGGGACAGTCTGAACACTGAAGCTTTCTTT. Translated: CAWRDSLNTEAFF. Drawing the rest from reference TRBV30 and TRBJ1-1, the complete variable domain is SQTIHQWPATLVQPVGSPLSLECTVEGTSNPNLYWYRQAAGRGLQLLFYSVGIGQISSEVPQNLSASRPQDRQFILSSKKLLLSDSGFYLCAWRDSLNTEAFFGQGTRLTVV.

V usage is TRBV13 and J usage is TRBJ2-2; 9 positions match TRBD1. The trim removed 4 bases at V and 5 bases at J, leaving 8 bases unmatched. This CDR3 is 16 amino acids long. Germline V gene data show CDR1 as PRHDT and CDR2 as FYEKMQ (reference sequence). In DNA form, the CDR3 reads TGTGCCAGCAGCTCCGACAGGGGGGCAACGACCGGGGAGCTGTTTTTT. Protein product: CASSSDRGATTGELFF.

This clonotype appeared once. This chain uses TRBV27 with TRBJ1-2; possible D gene TRBD1, 6 bases. Trimming pared 5 bases from V and 2 bases from J, leaving 15 bases between. This CDR3 has 15 amino acids. Germline V gives CDR1 MNHEY, CDR2 SMNVEV (reference sequence). Written as DNA, the CDR3 is TGTGCCAGCAGTCCCGCGACAGGTCTAAACTATGGCTACACCTTC. Translation: CASSPATGLNYGYTF.

J is TRBJ1-2 and V is TRBV5-4; no firm D call. The V gene lost 0 bases and the J gene lost 6 bases, with 6 bases spanning the gap. The CDR3 is 12 residues long. Germline V lookup: CDR1 SGHNT, CDR2 YYREEE (reference sequence). The CDR3 bases are TGTGCCAGCAGCTTGGACGGAAATGGCTACACCTTC. It yields the protein CASSLDGNGYTF.

This chain uses TRBV15 with TRBJ2-2; the D call may be TRBD1 or TRBD2 (5 bases each). V was shortened by 3 bases and J by 10 bases, with 12 bases between the two germline ends. CDR3 size: 13 residues. Germline CDR1 is LNHNV and CDR2 is YYDKDF (reference sequence). CDR3 bases: TGTGCCACCAGCAGGGGACCTTCAGAGGAGCTGTTTTTT. Its protein product is CATSRGPSEELFF.

The rearrangement links TRBV3-1 to TRBJ1-2; 7 bases fit TRBD1. Germline CDR1 reads LGHDT; CDR2 reads YNNKEL (reference sequence). This CDR3 contains 13 residues. The junction had 3 bases not matched to a gene; V was cut back by 4 bases and J by 4 bases. CDR3 loop: CASSPGTAYGYTF. CDR3 in DNA: TGTGCCAGCAGCCCCGGGACAGCCTATGGCTACACCTTC.